These 9 T cell receptor beta chains came from one sample sequenced in a study of cytomegalovirus exposure and HLA in healthy donors. The PCR ran on 60 Vbeta and 13 Jbeta primers. The method was immunoSEQ multiplex PCR; TCRdb's version includes in-frame clones alone and lacks a portion of them. The table shows approximately 80,000 clones, with 65% to 75% occurring only once. Material for sequencing was PBMCs. Source of these receptors: a middle-aged woman in good health and CMV-seropositive.

The chain has TRBV27 and TRBJ2-5; possibly TRBD2 for D (6 bases). The germline V gene encodes CDR1 MNHEY and CDR2 SMNVEV (reference sequence). The V end lost 2 bases, the J end lost 2 bases, and 9 bases lay between the germline ends. The CDR3 runs to 14 residues. CDR3 amino acids: CASSLTSPQETQYF. DNA for the CDR3: TGTGCCAGCAGTTTAACTAGCCCTCAAGAGACCCAGTACTTC.

In its sample, this clone was seen once. This rearrangement joins TRBV9 to TRBJ2-3; TRBD2 is a possible D gene (6 bases). Trimming left V 3 bases short and J 0 bases short, with 14 bases between. The CDR3 extends over 16 amino acids. Germline values: CDR1 SGDLS, CDR2 YYNGEE. The CDR3 coding sequence is TGTGCCAGCAGCGCCATATGGGGGACTAGCACAGATACGCAGTATTTT. It is translated as CASSAIWGTSTDTQYF. The complete variable domain, with remaining parts taken from reference TRBV9 and TRBJ2-3, reads DSGVTQTPKHLITATGQRVTLRCSPRSGDLSVYWYQQSLDQGLQFLIQYYNGEERAKGNILERFSAQQFPDLHSELNLSSLELGDSALYFCASSAIWGTSTDTQYFGPGTRLTVL.

The V call is TRBV27, the J call TRBJ1-5; D not certain. V lost 3 bases and J lost 0, with 9 bases in between. The CDR3 is 15 amino acids. The germline V gene has CDR1 MNHEY and CDR2 SMNVEV (reference sequence). Written as DNA, the CDR3 is TGTGCCAGCAGTTTTCGGGAGAATAGCAATCAGCCCCAGCATTTT. Residues: CASSFRENSNQPQHF.

The rearrangement uses TRBV12-5 and TRBJ2-1, with 12 bases identical to TRBD2. The CDR3 totals 15 residues. J gave up 7 bases and V 6 bases, and 7 bases lay outside the gene matches. Germline V gene lookup returns CDR1 LGHNT and CDR2 FRNRAP. CDR3 in DNA: TGTGCTAGTGGCTGGACTAGCGGGACTCTGAATGAGCAGTTCTTC. Protein sequence: CASGWTSGTLNEQFF.

The chain combines TRBV29-1 with TRBJ1-1; TRBD1 matches at 7 bases. This CDR3 has 11 amino acids. CDR1 is SQVTM, CDR2 ANQGSEA, per germline. V lost 4 bases to trimming and J lost 10 bases; unmatched junction nucleotides: 6. The chain's CDR3 is CSVADRAGAFF. CDR3 in DNA: TGCAGCGTTGCCGACAGGGCTGGAGCTTTCTTT.

The chain uses TRBV21-1 and TRBJ1-5; the D call in the table, TRBD1, was not verified against the DNA. TRBV21-1 is recorded as a pseudogene. This CDR3 is built from 14 residues. This CDR3 is CASTKGINGQPQHF. CDR3 coding DNA: TGTGCCAGCACCAAGGGCATAAATGGTCAGCCCCAGCATTTT.

The V gene is TRBV23-1, the J gene TRBJ1-2; 7 bases match TRBD1. TRBV23-1 is an open reading frame whose function is uncertain. The CDR3 runs 17 residues. The V segment lost 3 bases and the J segment 1 base; nucleotides outside the gene matches: 11. CDR3 loop: CASSQSLTGTVNYGYTF. Here the CDR3 DNA reads TGCGCCAGCAGTCAGTCCCTTACCGGGACAGTTAACTATGGCTACACCTTC.

This clone has a handful of counts. The rearrangement links TRBV29-1 to TRBJ1-1; 7 bases agree with TRBD1. Germline CDR1 SQVTM, CDR2 ANQGSEA. V shed 7 bases, J shed 2 bases, and the junction held 4 bases outside the gene matches. This CDR3 has 12 amino acids. In DNA form, the CDR3 reads TGCAGCGGTCGACAGGGAAACACTGAAGCTTTCTTT. It is translated as CSGRQGNTEAFF.

The rearrangement links TRBV7-2 to TRBJ2-7, with TRBD1 matching over 11 bases. V was clipped by 1 base and J by 3 bases; unmatched bases: 2. This CDR3 contains 15 residues. CDR1 and CDR2 (germline): SGHTA, FQGNSA. The CDR3 protein is CASSLDGTGGYEQYF. CDR3 nucleotide sequence: TGTGCCAGCAGCTTAGACGGGACAGGGGGCTACGAGCAGTACTTC.